The T cell receptor (beta chain) described here comes from a study of cytomegalovirus exposure and HLA in healthy donors. Study-level results: A later analysis found TCR association rates differed by HLA locus, highest for DRB1 and lowest for HLA-C. The listing of 150 to 200 TCR beta chains classed them as cytomegalovirus-associated.

PCR employed 60 Vbeta and 13 Jbeta primers. The protocol was immunoSEQ multiplex PCR, while the TCRdb copy is restricted to in-frame clones and leaves out a portion. The repertoire table contains about 140,000 clones. A remark on this clone: Its antigen is currently unknown.

Although they were nominally healthy when sampled, donors likely had unrecorded immune exposures. Sequenced sample: PBMCs. This TCR derives from a man aged 35 to 55 in good health and CMV-seronegative.

CDR3 nucleotide sequence: TGCGCCAGCAGCCTATACCACGGACAGGGGATAAATGAGCAGTTCTTC. Translation: CASSLYHGQGINEQFF. V usage is TRBV4-3 and J usage is TRBJ2-1; 9 bases map to TRBD1. The V and J ends lost 4 bases and 7 bases, in that order; junction bases with no gene match: 11. The length of the CDR3 is 16 residues. Germline loops: CDR1 LGHNA, CDR2 YSLEER.